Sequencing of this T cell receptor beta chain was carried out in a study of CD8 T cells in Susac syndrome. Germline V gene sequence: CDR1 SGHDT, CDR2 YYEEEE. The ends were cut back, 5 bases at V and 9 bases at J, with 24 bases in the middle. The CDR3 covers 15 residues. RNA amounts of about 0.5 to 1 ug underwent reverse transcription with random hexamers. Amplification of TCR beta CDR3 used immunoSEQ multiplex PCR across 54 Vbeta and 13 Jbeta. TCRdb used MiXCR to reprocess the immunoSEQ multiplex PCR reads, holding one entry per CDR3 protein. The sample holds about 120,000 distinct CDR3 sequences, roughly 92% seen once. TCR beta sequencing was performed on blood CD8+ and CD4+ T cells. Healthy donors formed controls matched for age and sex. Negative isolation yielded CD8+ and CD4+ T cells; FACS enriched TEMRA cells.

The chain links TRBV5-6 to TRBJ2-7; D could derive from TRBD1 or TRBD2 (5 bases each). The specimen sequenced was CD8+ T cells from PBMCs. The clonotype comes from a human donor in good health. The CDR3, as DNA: TGTGCCAGCAGTTTTCCCGGGACCAAGCTTTGGGGGCAGTACTTC. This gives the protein CASSFPGTKLWGQYF.